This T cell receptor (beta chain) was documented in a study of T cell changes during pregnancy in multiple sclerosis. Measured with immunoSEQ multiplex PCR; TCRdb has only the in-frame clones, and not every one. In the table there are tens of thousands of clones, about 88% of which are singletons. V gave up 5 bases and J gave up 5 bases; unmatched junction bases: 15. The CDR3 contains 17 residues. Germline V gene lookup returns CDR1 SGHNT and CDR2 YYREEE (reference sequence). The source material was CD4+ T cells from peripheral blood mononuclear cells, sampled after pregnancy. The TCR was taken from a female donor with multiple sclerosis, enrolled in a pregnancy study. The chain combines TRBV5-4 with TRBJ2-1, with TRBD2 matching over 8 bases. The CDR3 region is CASRRLVGAGGNNEQFF. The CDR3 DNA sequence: TGTGCCAGCAGACGTCTGGTCGGGGCGGGAGGAAACAATGAGCAGTTCTTC.